These T cell receptor beta chains were read from a single sample in a study of breast tumors, draining lymph nodes, adjacent tissues. Via MiXCR, TCRdb re-called the multiplex PCR reads, giving one row per CDR3 protein. The data show about 15,000 distinct CDR3 sequences, around 50% seen once. Input material: tumor-adjacent breast tissue. These receptors were taken from a female donor with breast cancer. Some clones in this sample may be carry-over from other donors' samples. Each CDR3 is given with its conserved first and last residue. A D gene is named only where the DNA matches it firmly. For some rows the clone size is stated as once, few or many, or as a class when expanded; others skip it.

16	TRBV9	-	TRBJ2-2	many	CASSVDGWARTGELFF	TGTGCCAGCAGCGTAGATGGTTGGGCGAGGACCGGGGAGCTGTTTTTT
18	TRBV7-3	TRBD2	TRBJ2-5	once	CASSPTGLAGVIQETQYF	TGTGCCAGCAGCCCCACTGGACTAGCGGGAGTCATCCAAGAGACCCAGTACTTC
16	TRBV18	-	TRBJ2-6	many	CASSPFEKAGANVLTF	TGTGCCAGCTCACCGTTCGAGAAAGCTGGGGCCAACGTCCTGACTTTC
14	TRBV20-1	TRBD1	TRBJ1-2	-	CSARDEDRGRGYTF	TGCAGTGCTAGAGATGAGGACAGGGGACGTGGCTACACCTTC
13	TRBV20-1	TRBD2	TRBJ2-7	-	CSASGRAGYEQYF	TGCAGCGCTAGCGGGAGGGCGGGATACGAGCAGTACTTC
12	TRBV7-9	-	TRBJ1-1	many	CASSINRVEAFF	TGTGCCAGCAGCATTAACAGGGTTGAAGCTTTCTTT
12	TRBV29-1	-	TRBJ1-2	-	CSVAPTDYGYTF	TGCAGCGTCGCCCCGACTGACTATGGCTACACCTTC
16	TRBV4-1	-	TRBJ2-2	-	CASNHLRRFQGGELLF	TGCGCCAGCAACCACCTCCGACGCTTCCAGGGCGGGGAGCTGCTTTTT
16	TRBV5-1	TRBD2	TRBJ2-1	many	CASSSRRGGVFNEQFF	TGCGCCAGCAGCTCGCGTCGGGGGGGGGTTTTCAATGAGCAGTTCTTC
14	TRBV5-1	-	TRBJ2-7	once	CASSRRGVPYEQYF	TGCGCCAGCAGCCGCAGGGGGGTTCCCTACGAGCAGTACTTC
16	TRBV4-1	-	TRBJ1-6	hyperexpanded	CASSQDGTGPNSPLHF	TGCGCCAGCAGCCAAGATGGTACAGGACCCAATTCACCCCTCCACTTT
16	TRBV5-4	TRBD1	TRBJ2-7	-	CASSLVHGTENYEQYF	TGTGCCAGCAGCTTGGTGCACGGGACAGAAAACTACGAGCAGTACTTC
13	TRBV7-8	TRBD2	TRBJ2-1	once	CASSLSGTNEQFF	TGTGCCAGCAGCCTAAGCGGGACCAATGAGCAGTTCTTC
14	TRBV24-1	-	TRBJ2-7	-	CATSDMVSVGEQYF	TGTGCCACCAGTGATATGGTCTCGGTGGGTGAGCAGTACTTC
16	TRBV6-5	-	TRBJ1-6	medium-sized	CASSYYSVWTESPLHF	TGTGCCAGCAGTTATTACAGTGTCTGGACAGAATCACCCCTCCACTTT
15	TRBV27	-	TRBJ1-4	-	CASSPQGSIGEKLFF	TGTGCCAGCAGTCCCCAGGGTAGTATCGGTGAAAAACTGTTTTTT
12	TRBV7-9	TRBD1	TRBJ2-5	-	CASSPQTGQPYF	TGTGCCAGCAGCCCCCAGACAGGGCAACCGTACTTC
13	TRBV29-1	-	TRBJ2-1	many	CSAPVSVGNEQFF	TGCAGCGCTCCCGTATCGGTAGGCAATGAGCAGTTCTTC
14	TRBV7-8	-	TRBJ2-5	medium-sized	CASSPPSRGETQYF	TGTGCCAGCAGCCCACCATCCCGCGGAGAGACCCAGTACTTC
17	TRBV5-1	TRBD1	TRBJ2-1	-	CASSYGQGVGWNNEQFF	TGCGCCAGCAGCTATGGACAGGGAGTAGGCTGGAACAATGAGCAGTTCTTC
14	TRBV10-3	TRBD2	TRBJ2-5	-	CAISPGLASETQYF	TGTGCCATCAGTCCGGGACTAGCGTCAGAGACCCAGTACTTC
14	TRBV7-2	TRBD1	TRBJ1-5	once	CASSPGTGYQPQHF	TGTGCCAGCAGCCCCGGGACAGGTTATCAGCCCCAGCATTTT
12	TRBV10-2	-	TRBJ1-2	medium-sized	CASSGANYGYTF	TGCGCCAGCTCCGGGGCTAACTATGGCTACACCTTC
17	TRBV9	TRBD2	TRBJ2-7	-	CASSVDRVPTSGTEQYF	TGTGCCAGCAGCGTAGACCGGGTTCCTACGAGCGGGACCGAGCAGTACTTC
17	TRBV7-2	-	TRBJ2-7	-	CASSLGGAGTTPSEQYF	TGTGCCAGCAGCTTAGGGGGGGCCGGGACAACTCCCTCGGAGCAGTACTTC
15	TRBV7-2	-	TRBJ1-5	-	CASSLLRGFGQPQHF	TGTGCCAGCAGCTTACTCCGTGGTTTTGGTCAGCCCCAGCATTTT
16	TRBV11-3	-	TRBJ2-7	many	CASSTTGTPGGGEQYF	TGTGCCAGCAGCACCACCGGGACCCCCGGAGGCGGCGAGCAGTACTTC
17	TRBV7-9	TRBD2	TRBJ2-7	-	CASSLVAGGTENYEQYF	TGTGCCAGCAGCTTAGTAGCGGGGGGGACAGAAAACTACGAGCAGTACTTC
13	TRBV19	-	TRBJ1-6	-	CASSINRESPLHF	TGTGCCAGTAGTATAAACAGGGAATCACCCCTCCACTTT
16	TRBV19	-	TRBJ1-4	many	CASSTKQGRDNEKLFF	TGTGCCAGTAGTACGAAGCAGGGCAGAGATAATGAAAAACTGTTTTTT
11	TRBV10-1	-	TRBJ2-7	-	CAGGCSYEQYF	TGCGCCGGCGGGTGCTCCTACGAGCAGTACTTC
15	TRBV13	-	TRBJ2-6	-	CASSYRQTGANVLTF	TGTGCCAGCAGCTATCGACAGACCGGGGCCAACGTCCTGACTTTC
17	TRBV6-6	TRBD2	TRBJ2-5	many	CASSSSRLAGGGETQYF	TGTGCCAGCAGTTCCTCTCGACTAGCGGGGGGGGGAGAGACCCAGTACTTC
11	TRBV29-1	-	TRBJ2-5	once	CSVEYQASQYF	TGCAGCGTTGAGTATCAGGCTAGCCAGTACTTC
13	TRBV14	TRBD1	TRBJ2-3	once	CASRQGLTDTQYF	TGTGCCAGCAGACAGGGGCTCACAGATACGCAGTATTTT
15	TRBV20-1	TRBD1	TRBJ1-1	many	CSAPGGTGRNTEAFF	TGCAGTGCCCCAGGCGGGACAGGTAGAAACACTGAAGCTTTCTTT
13	TRBV6-1	-	TRBJ1-5	-	CASSSQRNQPQHF	TGTGCCAGCAGTAGTCAGCGCAATCAGCCCCAGCATTTT
15	TRBV20-1	TRBD2	TRBJ2-7	-	CSARDRVAGLYEQYF	TGCAGTGCTAGAGATCGGGTAGCGGGGCTTTACGAGCAGTACTTC
15	TRBV3-1	TRBD1	TRBJ1-2	medium-sized	CASSQDTRGSSGYTF	TGTGCCAGCAGCCAAGATACCAGGGGGTCGTCGGGCTACACCTTC
16	TRBV7-8	TRBD1	TRBJ2-2	-	CASTLRQGRNTGELFF	TGCGCCAGCACCCTCCGACAGGGGAGGAACACCGGGGAGCTGTTTTTT
15	TRBV3-1	TRBD2	TRBJ2-3	-	CASSQQSGGRDTQYF	TGTGCCAGCAGCCAACAAAGCGGGGGCAGGGATACGCAGTATTTT
14	TRBV12-3/TRBV12-4	-	TRBJ2-6	-	CASMEIWGAIVLTF	TGTGCCAGCATGGAGATATGGGGGGCCATCGTCCTGACTTTC